This TCR beta chain was identified in a study of T cells in localized non-small cell lung cancer. Overall study results and limits: Uninvolved adjacent lung showed the highest T cell clonality, exceeding tumor. Longer overall survival accompanied higher blood T cell density. Adjacent lung exhibited a median of about 56 among the 100 most abundant tumor clones. Sequencing was limited to one tumor region, leaving the possibility of heterogeneity open.

Using immunoSEQ multiplex PCR, the repertoire was profiled, and TCRdb retains in-frame clones only, with some absent. The profile shows around 30,000 clones, under 95% of them singletons. As regards this clone: Antigen specificity is unknown.

V was pared by 5 bases and J by 1 base, with 6 bases between. CDR1 and CDR2 (germline): SGHRS, YFSETQ. CDR3 size: 12 residues. The specimen was peripheral blood, collected before any cancer treatment. The clonotype originates from a woman aged 35 to 70 with stage I lung adenocarcinoma. The chain has TRBV5-1 and TRBJ1-1; D remains ambiguous. The CDR3 is CASSDPNTEAFF. The CDR3 DNA reads TGCGCCAGCAGTGATCCGAACACTGAAGCTTTCTTT.